The sample holds a few counts of the clone carrying this TCR beta chain. Antigen: not known. The sample belongs to a study of Ad26.COV2.S vaccination and SARS-CoV-2 variants. Study at large: The authors gave Ad26.COV2.S intramuscularly, either once or twice 56 days apart.

Regarding the study as a whole: The study found higher spike-specific TCR breadth in vaccine than placebo recipients.

Clones were read by immunoSEQ multiplex PCR, and TCRdb kept only the in-frame ones, dropping some. This sample yields fewer than 900,000 clones, of which roughly 90% are seen a single time; roughly 1.5% belongs to the top ten. Regarding treatment: about 20 received Ad26.COV2.S at low or high dose, single or two shots; 5 received placebo; per-sample allocation not given. Repertoires come from day 63 after the first vaccine or placebo injection. In Boston, an adult donor aged 18-55 years took part. It was Wuhan-strain SARS-CoV-2 spike that the Ad26 vaccine vector expressed. Germline CDR1 is SQVTM and CDR2 is ANQGSEA. CDR3 length equals 12 residues. Deletions cut 6 bases from V and 1 base from J, with 9 bases between.

This specimen was peripheral blood, taken in a trial of Ad26.COV2.S vaccine versus placebo. The gene calls are TRBV29-1 and TRBJ1-1; D is unresolved. The receptor comes from a person aged 18 to 59 who received the Ad26.COV2.S COVID-19 vaccine or a placebo. CDR3 in amino acids: CSVWGGNTEAFF. CDR3 coding DNA: TGCAGCGTATGGGGTGGGAACACTGAAGCTTTCTTT. Together with reference TRBV29-1 and TRBJ1-1, the CDR3 gives the full variable domain: SAVISQKPSRDICQRGTSLTIQCQVDSQVTMMFWYRQQPGQSLTLIATANQGSEATYESGFVIDKFPISRPNLTFSTLTVSNMSPEDSSIYLCSVWGGNTEAFFGQGTRLTVV.